Here is one T cell receptor (beta chain) with its context. Its antigen is unknown. The source of the sample is a study of cytomegalovirus exposure and HLA in healthy donors. It was with 60 Vbeta and 13 Jbeta primers that the PCR ran. Some clones are missing from TCRdb's copy, which holds only in-frame ones; the method was immunoSEQ multiplex PCR. The table includes about 160,000 clones, about three quarters detected once. This CDR3 spans 17 amino acids. In germline, CDR1 is MNHNS, CDR2 SASEGT. Trimming took off 2 bases at V and 1 base at J, with 15 bases between the two ends. Study-level results: Roughly 170 TCR beta chains were listed as cytomegalovirus-associated. Indistinguishable V segments such as TRBV6-2 and TRBV6-3 were excluded.

The sample consisted of PBMCs. V gene TRBV6-1 combines with J gene TRBJ1-5; D may be TRBD1 (6 bases). This TCR was recovered from a female donor in good health and CMV-seronegative. CDR3 in DNA: TGTGCCAGCAGTGAAAGTAACAGGGTTCGGAGCAATCAGCCCCAGCATTTT. Amino acids: CASSESNRVRSNQPQHF.